The sequence of this T cell receptor beta chain was determined in a study of shared clonotypes between healthy human individuals. As for the study in general: Each donor's CD8 memory used one plate, CD8 naive two, each CD4 subset three.

Broader study findings: Non-shared clonotypes were found to have lower generation probabilities than the clonotypes that were shared by all four of the sorted-subset donors.

CDR1 and CDR2 (germline): SGHTA, FQGTGA. The CDR3 length is 15 residues. The germline V and J ends were trimmed by 5 bases and 1 base, with 11 bases remaining between them. In the case of this clone: Its specificity is not known.

Replicate sorted-subset PCRs were loaded with approximately 190 ng DNA, 25,000 to 30,000 T cell genomes. TCRdb keeps only in-frame clones here, not all; method: immunoSEQ multiplex PCR. The table records some 1.5 million clones, roughly 96% of them present only once. The authors divided CD4+ cells into CD45RA+ naive and CD45RA-negative memory subsets. The sequence derives from a man aged 30-40 years in good health. The sequenced sample consisted of naive CD4+ T cells sorted from blood. The subset here: CD45RA+ positively selected. The chain recombines TRBV7-3 with TRBJ1-4; D is undetermined. CDR3 sequence reads: CASSQKVGTNEKLFF. The CDR3 DNA reads as TGTGCCAGCAGCCAGAAAGTCGGAACTAATGAAAAACTGTTTTTT. Drawing the rest from reference TRBV7-3 and TRBJ1-4, the complete variable domain is GAGVSQTPSNKVTEKGKYVELRCDPISGHTALYWYRQSLGQGPEFLIYFQGTGAADDSGLPNDRFFAVRPEGSVSTLKIQRTERGDSAVYLCASSQKVGTNEKLFFGSGTQLSVL.